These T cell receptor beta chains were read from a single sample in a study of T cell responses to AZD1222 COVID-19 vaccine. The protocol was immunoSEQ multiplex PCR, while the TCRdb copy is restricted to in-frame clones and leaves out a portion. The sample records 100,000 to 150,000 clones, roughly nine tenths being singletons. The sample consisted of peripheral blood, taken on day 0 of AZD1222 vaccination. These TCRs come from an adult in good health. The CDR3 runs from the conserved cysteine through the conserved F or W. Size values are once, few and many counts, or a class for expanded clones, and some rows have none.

CDR3aa: CASSLVGVESPLHF
abundance: few
v_gene: TRBV5-4

CDR3aa: CASSRTGPLMYF
abundance: -
v_gene: TRBV12-3/TRBV12-4

CDR3aa: CASSRYRTANTGELFF
abundance: -
v_gene: TRBV5-1

CDR3aa: CASSMRAGVSTGELFF
abundance: -
v_gene: TRBV19

CDR3aa: CASSLGLAGGYDTQYF
abundance: -
v_gene: TRBV5-1

CDR3aa: CASSISSGRADEQFF
abundance: -
v_gene: TRBV9

CDR3aa: CASSHRGSTNEKLFF
abundance: -
v_gene: TRBV5-4

CDR3aa: CASSESLAGVHNEQFF
abundance: -
v_gene: TRBV2

CDR3aa: CAWGGYGYTF
abundance: -
v_gene: TRBV30

CDR3aa: CASSSLGGRAFF
abundance: -
v_gene: TRBV28

CDR3aa: CASSQDGRDYGYTF
abundance: -
v_gene: TRBV4-1

CDR3aa: CASSRSSYEQYF
abundance: few
v_gene: TRBV6-2/TRBV6-3

CDR3aa: CASSVTSGRGTGELFF
abundance: -
v_gene: TRBV25-1

CDR3aa: CASSVGPGLAGGVDTQYF
abundance: -
v_gene: TRBV9

CDR3aa: CASSVGWQSGANVLTF
abundance: -
v_gene: TRBV9

CDR3aa: CASSHGPQGGYTF
abundance: -
v_gene: TRBV4-1

CDR3aa: CASSHLGGTNEQFF
abundance: -
v_gene: TRBV11-2

CDR3aa: CASSFQGGDTQYF
abundance: -
v_gene: TRBV19

CDR3aa: CASRPRGGAANQPQHF
abundance: -
v_gene: TRBV19

CDR3aa: CASSASRRELFF
abundance: -
v_gene: TRBV9

CDR3aa: CASSRDRVQGYTF
abundance: -
v_gene: TRBV5-1

CDR3aa: CASSDSLNTEAFF
abundance: few
v_gene: TRBV2

CDR3aa: CASSSRGSGNTIYF
abundance: -
v_gene: TRBV3-1/TRBV3-2

CDR3aa: CASSFRLQTTLLNYGYTF
abundance: -
v_gene: TRBV7-8

CDR3aa: CATSDLAGSGGELFF
abundance: -
v_gene: TRBV24-1

CDR3aa: CASSSSSAYTGELFF
abundance: -
v_gene: TRBV9

CDR3aa: CASSLLYGRTGTDEQFF
abundance: -
v_gene: TRBV5-1

CDR3aa: CAWGQTQETQYF
abundance: -
v_gene: TRBV30

CDR3aa: CASRTGGPEAFF
abundance: -
v_gene: TRBV28

CDR3aa: CASRRLEGGEQFF
abundance: -
v_gene: TRBV6-6

CDR3aa: CASSATVVATTEAFF
abundance: -
v_gene: TRBV7-8

CDR3aa: CASSQRGDLIDEQFF
abundance: -
v_gene: TRBV5-8

CDR3aa: CASSQERGATNEKLFF
abundance: -
v_gene: TRBV14

CDR3aa: CATSKGLAGAVSDNEQFF
abundance: -
v_gene: TRBV15

CDR3aa: CASSEGWVGEQYF
abundance: -
v_gene: TRBV6-1

CDR3aa: CASSAGVVADTQYF
abundance: -
v_gene: TRBV18

CDR3aa: CASSQLAGAHYNEQFF
abundance: -
v_gene: TRBV5-1

CDR3aa: CASSQTRNSLNTEAFF
abundance: -
v_gene: TRBV3-1/TRBV3-2

CDR3aa: CASSQGPVAGGSPNEKLFF
abundance: -
v_gene: TRBV3-1/TRBV3-2

CDR3aa: CASSPHLGNTEAFF
abundance: once
v_gene: TRBV4-1

CDR3aa: CASSIGRTSGRSTGELFF
abundance: -
v_gene: TRBV19

CDR3aa: CASSIMTGGRSYSNQPQHF
abundance: -
v_gene: TRBV19

CDR3aa: CSVQLGFNTGELFF
abundance: few
v_gene: TRBV29-1

CDR3aa: CASSLNGEKLFF
abundance: -
v_gene: TRBV7-9

CDR3aa: CAIRGGSTDTQYF
abundance: -
v_gene: TRBV10-3

CDR3aa: CASSKGGTATNNISTDTQYF
abundance: once
v_gene: TRBV21-1

CDR3aa: CASSHKGAQNTGELFF
abundance: -
v_gene: TRBV4-1

CDR3aa: CASSSSKREGDGELFF
abundance: once
v_gene: TRBV28

CDR3aa: CASSLGTGTYEQYF
abundance: -
v_gene: TRBV19

CDR3aa: CASNRPGQGRNQPQHF
abundance: few
v_gene: TRBV28